This T cell receptor (beta chain) came from a study of a mutant IDH1 vaccine in newly diagnosed glioma. Turning to the study itself: Patients previously underwent radiotherapy, temozolomide, or both, and most underwent both.

A remark on this clone: What it binds is unknown.

This table comes from immunoSEQ multiplex PCR, and its TCRdb copy is limited to in-frame clones, with some not included. Of about 32,000 clones listed, around 80% are singletons. The CDR3 loop spans 13 amino acids. Trimming left V 2 bases short and J 4 bases short, with 6 bases between. Per the germline V gene, CDR1 is SNHLY and CDR2 is FYNNEI. Time point given: week 35, safety follow-up. What each vaccine dose contained was 300 ug of mutant IDH1 20-mer peptide, accompanied by topical imiquimod. The sequence was obtained from a woman in her thirties or forties with glioma. This sample comprised PBMCs, obtained from a glioma patient whose treatment included an IDH1 peptide vaccine. This chain joins TRBV2 and TRBJ2-4; a possible D gene is TRBD2 (6 bases). CDR3 in amino acids: CASSEREKNIQYF. The CDR3 DNA follows: TGTGCCAGCAGTGAACGGGAGAAAAACATTCAGTACTTC.